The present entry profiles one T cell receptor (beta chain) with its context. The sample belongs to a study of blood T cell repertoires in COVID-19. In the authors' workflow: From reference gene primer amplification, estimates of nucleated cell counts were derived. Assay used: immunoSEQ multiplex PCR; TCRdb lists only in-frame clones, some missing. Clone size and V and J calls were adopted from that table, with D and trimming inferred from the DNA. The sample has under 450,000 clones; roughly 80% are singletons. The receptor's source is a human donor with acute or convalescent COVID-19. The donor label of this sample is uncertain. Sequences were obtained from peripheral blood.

In nucleotides, the CDR3 is TGTGCCAGCAGTCCGGACAGGGGGTATGGAAACACCATATATTTT. Its translation: CASSPDRGYGNTIYF. The V and J genes are TRBV6-4 and TRBJ1-3; 10 bases map to TRBD1. The CDR3 is 15 amino acids. Germline V gene lookup returns CDR1 MRHNA and CDR2 SNTAGT. The trim removed 5 bases at V and 3 bases at J, leaving 4 bases unmatched.